A single sample gave rise to the 29 T cell receptor beta chains below, sequenced in a study of CD8 T cells in Susac syndrome. Random hexamers primed reverse transcription of about 0.5 to 1 ug RNA. Via MiXCR, TCRdb re-called the immunoSEQ multiplex PCR reads, giving one row per CDR3 protein. This table has 200,000 or so distinct CDR3 sequences, roughly 96% appearing once. The specimen sequenced was CD4+ T cells from PBMCs. These receptors came from a human donor with multiple sclerosis.

The chain employs TRBV6-5 and TRBJ2-1; D not resolved. Germline CDR1 reads MNHEY; CDR2 reads SVGAGI. The CDR3 covers 14 residues. Trimming cost V 4 bases and J 5 bases, with 12 bases left between them. This chain's CDR3 is CASSSHTIDNEQFF. The CDR3 bases are TGTGCCAGCAGTTCCCACACGATCGACAATGAGCAGTTCTTC.

This chain connects TRBV12-3 or TRBV12-4 to TRBJ1-6; D is ambiguous. The CDR3 is made up of 15 amino acids. V dropped 6 bases and J dropped 6 bases, with 15 bases sitting between them. The CDR3, as DNA: TGTGCCAGCAGCCCTGACGGTGCCTTTAATTCACCCCTCCACTTT. It is translated as CASSPDGAFNSPLHF.

This sequence joins TRBV29-1 and TRBJ2-1; D may be TRBD2 (6 bases). V lost 0 bases to trimming and J lost 0 bases, with 12 bases between them. The CDR3 covers 16 residues. Germline-derived CDR1 and CDR2 are SQVTM and ANQGSEA. The CDR3 spells CSVEEGRGSSYNEQFF. The CDR3 DNA is TGCAGCGTTGAAGAAGGGCGGGGTAGCTCCTACAATGAGCAGTTCTTC.

CDR3 amino acids: CASSVGLAGGWSYNEQFF. CDR3 DNA sequence: TGTGCCAGCAGCGTCGGTCTAGCGGGAGGGTGGTCCTACAATGAGCAGTTCTTC. The gene calls are TRBV9 and TRBJ2-1, with TRBD2 identical over 12 bases. This CDR3 comprises 18 residues. CDR1 is SGDLS, CDR2 YYNGEE, per germline. The ends lost 2 bases at V and 1 base at J; junction bases unmatched: 7.

This chain joins TRBV24-1 and TRBJ2-1; 8 bases are shared with TRBD2. The V segment lost 1 base and the J segment 0 bases; nucleotides outside the gene matches: 10. CDR3 length equals 19 residues. From germline, CDR1 is KGHDR and CDR2 SFDVKD. The CDR3, as DNA: TGTGCCACCAGTGATTTACCCCGGACGGGGGGGAGCTCCTACAATGAGCAGTTCTTC. Protein sequence: CATSDLPRTGGSSYNEQFF.

The rearrangement links TRBV7-9 to TRBJ2-7; no clear D. V lost 2 bases to trimming and J lost 4 bases, with 6 bases between them. Germline values: CDR1 SEHNR, CDR2 FQNEAQ (reference sequence). The CDR3 loop spans 12 amino acids. The CDR3 bases are TGTGCCAGCAGCTTACGATTTTACGAGCAGTACTTC. As protein: CASSLRFYEQYF.

The rearrangement joins TRBV13 to TRBJ1-3; D uncertain. V lost 5 bases and J lost 6, with 5 bases in between. The CDR3 covers 11 residues. The germline CDR1 and CDR2 sequences are PRHDT and FYEKMQ (reference sequence). CDR3 bases: TGTGCCAGCAGCCGGGCAAACACCATATATTTT. Amino acids: CASSRANTIYF.

V usage is TRBV7-8 and J usage is TRBJ2-4; 10 bases are a match to TRBD1. Germline assignment: CDR1 SGHVS and CDR2 FQNEAQ. CDR3 length: 15 amino acids. V shed 5 bases and J 4 bases; nucleotides not matched to a gene: 5. For the CDR3, the DNA is TGTGCCAGCAGCCCGCCGGGACAGGGGAAAAACATTCAGTACTTC. Translation: CASSPPGQGKNIQYF.

DNA for the CDR3: TGTGCCAGCATCGCCATCGGAAAGAACACTGAAGCTTTCTTT. This encodes CASIAIGKNTEAFF. This chain links TRBV5-4 with TRBJ1-1; D gene ambiguous. Germline CDR1 and CDR2: SGHNT and YYREEE (reference sequence). The CDR3 contains 14 residues. V lost 6 bases, J lost 1 base, and 13 bases lay in between.

The V call is TRBV9, the J call TRBJ1-2; D is unresolved. V was shortened by 4 bases and J by 4 bases, with 8 bases between the two germline ends. This CDR3 comprises 12 residues. Germline values: CDR1 SGDLS, CDR2 YYNGEE. CDR3 bases: TGTGCCAGCAGCAGACCAAGCTATGGCTACACCTTC. It translates to CASSRPSYGYTF.

The rearrangement uses TRBV6-2 or TRBV6-3 and TRBJ2-3; D may be TRBD2 (6 bases). Per germline, CDR1 MNHEY and CDR2 SVGEGT. CDR3 length: 14 residues. The V end was cut by 8 bases, the J end by 0 bases, with 12 bases between. DNA of the CDR3: TGTGCCAGCCTTAGCGGTACTAGCACAGATACGCAGTATTTT. Residues: CASLSGTSTDTQYF.

The rearrangement joins TRBV29-1 to TRBJ1-1, with a weak D call TRBD1 (6 bases). V shed 2 bases and J shed 4 bases, with 17 bases lying between them. CDR3 length: 15 amino acids. CDR1 is SQVTM, CDR2 ANQGSEA, per germline. CDR3 sequence (DNA): TGCAGCGTTGAATCCGCGGGGGCAGAGGCCACTGAAGCTTTCTTT. Amino acid sequence: CSVESAGAEATEAFF.

The rearrangement uses TRBV6-5 and TRBJ2-5; TRBD1 might be the D (5 bases). The germline V and J ends were trimmed by 1 base and 4 bases, with 13 bases remaining between them. Germline V lookup: CDR1 MNHEY, CDR2 SVGAGI. The CDR3 covers 15 residues. CDR3 bases: TGTGCCAGCAGTTACTTCCAGGGCCTCGGAGAGACCCAGTACTTC. Translation gives CASSYFQGLGETQYF.

V is TRBV7-9 and J is TRBJ1-1; D perhaps matches TRBD1 (5 bases). This CDR3 has 14 amino acids. Germline V lookup: CDR1 SEHNR, CDR2 FQNEAQ (reference sequence). V lost 2 bases to trimming and J lost 0 bases, with 7 bases between them. The CDR3 spells CASSLSGLNTEAFF. The CDR3 DNA reads TGTGCCAGCAGCTTATCGGGGCTGAACACTGAAGCTTTCTTT.

The genes are TRBV29-1 and TRBJ2-3; 8 positions agree with TRBD1. Losses at the gene ends were 3 bases for V and 4 bases for J; bases not matched to a gene: 12. The germline gives CDR1 SQVTM, CDR2 ANQGSEA. This CDR3 contains 16 residues. The CDR3 DNA reads as TGCAGCGTTGAGCCGACAGGGGTTACCAAGGCAGATACGCAGTATTTT. Translating it yields CSVEPTGVTKADTQYF.

V usage is TRBV11-2 and J usage is TRBJ2-5; D assignment may be TRBD1 or TRBD2 (5 bases each). Trimming shortened V by 5 bases and J by 5 bases, and 18 bases separated the two germline ends. The CDR3 is made up of 15 amino acids. The germline V gene encodes CDR1 SGHAT and CDR2 FQNNGV. The CDR3 protein is CASSPRDDRSETQYF. The DNA of the CDR3 is TGTGCCAGCAGCCCACGGGACGACAGAAGTGAGACCCAGTACTTC.

The V call is TRBV19, the J call TRBJ2-5; 14 bases align to TRBD2. The J segment lost 4 bases and the V segment lost 6 bases, leaving 4 bases of the junction unmatched. Germline V gives CDR1 LNHDA, CDR2 SQIVND (reference sequence). CDR3 size: 15 residues. The CDR3 protein is CASRGLAGVGETQYF. For the CDR3, the DNA is TGTGCCAGTAGGGGACTAGCGGGAGTGGGAGAGACCCAGTACTTC.

The table lists this clonotype with a count of one. The gene calls are TRBV18 and TRBJ1-5; 7 bases are shared with TRBD1. V trimming: 4 bases; J trimming: 7 bases; junction bases outside the gene matches: 7. The CDR3 runs to 14 residues. The germline V gene encodes CDR1 KGHSH and CDR2 LQKENI. The CDR3 coding sequence is TGTGCCAGCTCACAACAGGGGCAGGACCAGCCCCAGCATTTT. It codes for CASSQQGQDQPQHF.

This sequence joins TRBV30 and TRBJ2-7; perhaps D is TRBD1 or TRBD2 (5 bases each). V gave up 2 bases and J gave up 0 bases, with 8 bases separating them. CDR3 length: 13 amino acids. Germline CDR1 is GTSNPN and CDR2 is SVGIG (reference sequence). This chain's CDR3 is CAWSRDVSYEQYF. The CDR3 nucleotides are TGTGCCTGGAGTAGGGACGTCTCCTACGAGCAGTACTTC.

The chain combines TRBV5-1 with TRBJ2-3, with D possibly being TRBD1 or TRBD2 (5 bases each). The germline V gene has CDR1 SGHRS and CDR2 YFSETQ. There are 16 residues in the CDR3. Trimming took off 1 base at V and 0 bases at J, with 12 bases between the two ends. The CDR3 DNA follows: TGCGCCAGCAGCTTGCGGGGCACAACTAGCACAGATACGCAGTATTTT. It translates to CASSLRGTTSTDTQYF.

J is TRBJ2-2 and V is TRBV29-1; unclear D gene. The CDR3 is 15 amino acids. Trimming took 5 bases from V and 1 from J, leaving 14 bases between them. CDR1 and CDR2 (germline): SQVTM, ANQGSEA. CDR3 sequence: CSVRSANLNTGELFF. CDR3 DNA: TGCAGCGTTCGATCGGCCAATTTGAACACCGGGGAGCTGTTTTTT.

The gene calls are TRBV29-1 and TRBJ1-1; D gene ambiguous. The CDR3 is 10 amino acids. Trimming left V 5 bases short and J 6 bases short, with 7 bases between. Germline CDR1 SQVTM, CDR2 ANQGSEA. CDR3 sequence (DNA): TGCAGCGTTCATGTGGCTGAAGCTTTCTTT. Protein sequence: CSVHVAEAFF.

The chain links TRBV3-1 to TRBJ1-2, with D uncertain. V lost 1 base and J 7 bases, leaving 7 bases between the germline ends. This CDR3 spans 12 amino acids. Per germline, CDR1 LGHDT and CDR2 YNNKEL (reference sequence). The CDR3 loop reads CASSQAVGGYTF. For the CDR3, the DNA is TGTGCCAGCAGCCAAGCGGTCGGTGGCTACACCTTC.

The chain uses TRBV27 and TRBJ2-6, with a tentative D call TRBD2 (6 bases). The V gene's germline CDR1 is MNHEY and CDR2 SMNVEV (reference sequence). The CDR3 is 16 amino acids. The ends were cut back, 5 bases at V and 2 bases at J, with 13 bases in the middle. DNA for the CDR3: TGTGCCAGCAGTCCCTATAGCGGAACTGGGGCCAACGTCCTGACTTTC. Translation gives CASSPYSGTGANVLTF. The whole variable domain, remainder taken from reference TRBV27 and TRBJ2-6, is EAQVTQNPRYLITVTGKKLTVTCSQNMNHEYMSWYRQDPGLGLRQIYYSMNVEVTDKGDVPEGYKVSRKEKRNFPLILESPSPNQTSLYFCASSPYSGTGANVLTFGAGSRLTVL.

The chain carries TRBV25-1 and TRBJ2-4; possibly TRBD1 or TRBD2 for D (5 bases each). Trimming removed 8 bases from V and 7 bases from J, with 15 bases in between. CDR3 size: 13 residues. CDR1 is MGHDK, CDR2 SYGVNS, per germline. CDR3 DNA: TGTGCCAGCCGGTCGGGGCCTGGGAACATTCAGTACTTC. It codes for CASRSGPGNIQYF.

The genes are TRBV24-1 and TRBJ1-2, with TRBD1 matching over 7 bases. V shed 4 bases and J 4 bases; nucleotides not matched to a gene: 14. The CDR3 sequence is 17 residues long. Germline CDR1 and CDR2: KGHDR and SFDVKD. The CDR3 sequence is CATSDRDRDGGGYGYTF. The CDR3 DNA reads TGTGCCACCAGTGACCGTGACAGGGACGGGGGCGGCTATGGCTACACCTTC.

The chain employs TRBV12-3 or TRBV12-4 and TRBJ2-5; a possible D gene is TRBD1 (6 bases). This CDR3 is built from 13 residues. V lost 7 bases to trimming and J lost 2 bases, with 11 bases between them. Written as DNA, the CDR3 is TGTGCCAGCACCCGGACAGTTCAAGAGACCCAGTACTTC. Protein sequence: CASTRTVQETQYF.

The chain carries TRBV3-1 and TRBJ1-5; D call uncertain. The CDR3 is 13 residues long. Between the trimmed V and J ends, which lost 6 bases and 6 bases, there was a span of 12 bases. The germline V gene has CDR1 LGHDT and CDR2 YNNKEL (reference sequence). The CDR3 reads CASSGLMGQPQHF. In DNA form, the CDR3 reads TGTGCCAGCAGTGGCCTAATGGGTCAGCCCCAGCATTTT.

The rearrangement uses TRBV29-1 and TRBJ1-4; D perhaps matches TRBD1 (5 bases). CDR1 is SQVTM and CDR2 is ANQGSEA in the germline V gene. This CDR3 has 12 amino acids. In nucleotides, the CDR3 is TGCACCGCTGGGGGTACTAATGAAAAACTGTTTTTT. This translates into CTAGGTNEKLFF.